Listed below are T cell receptor beta chains from one sample, sequenced in a study of human T cells and chemical hapten exposure. TCRdb independently ran MiXCR on the RACE reads; one entry per CDR3 protein. The sample lists about 260,000 distinct CDR3 sequences, more than 6.5% occurring once. The specimen comprised whole blood, sampled in connection with sensitization to the hapten diphenylcyclopropenone (DPC). The source is a woman between 35 and 50 years old with alopecia areata. Some clones in this sample may be carry-over from other donors' samples. CDR3s include the opening cysteine and the closing phenylalanine or tryptophan. A D gene is named only where the DNA matches it firmly. Not all rows give a size; the values are once, few, many and, for expanded clones, a class.

v_gene: TRBV3-1; d_gene: TRBD2; abundance: once; j_gene: TRBJ2-1; CDR3nt: TGTGCCAGCAGCCCTTTGGCTAGCGGGAACAATGAGCAGTTCTTC; CDR3aa: CASSPLASGNNEQFF
v_gene: TRBV20-1; d_gene: NA; abundance: NA; j_gene: TRBJ1-3; CDR3nt: TGCAGTGCCAGGGACGGCCGCTCTGGAAACACCATATATTTT; CDR3aa: CSARDGRSGNTIYF
v_gene: TRBV3-1; d_gene: TRBD1; abundance: NA; j_gene: TRBJ1-3; CDR3nt: TGTGCCAGCAGCCAATACCGGGACAGACGCTCCTCTGGAAACACCATATATTTT; CDR3aa: CASSQYRDRRSSGNTIYF
v_gene: TRBV10-3; d_gene: NA; abundance: NA; j_gene: TRBJ2-7; CDR3nt: TGTGCCACCAACCGGGAATCCTACGAGCAGTACTTC; CDR3aa: CATNRESYEQYF
v_gene: TRBV29-1; d_gene: TRBD2; abundance: few; j_gene: TRBJ2-3; CDR3nt: TGCAGCGTTGAAGTGGGTAGCGGGAATCCGGATACGCAGTATTTT; CDR3aa: CSVEVGSGNPDTQYF
v_gene: TRBV5-1; d_gene: NA; abundance: many; j_gene: TRBJ2-7; CDR3nt: TGCGCCAGCAGCCCGGGACGCATCGAAGACGAGCAGTACTTC; CDR3aa: CASSPGRIEDEQYF
v_gene: TRBV3-1; d_gene: NA; abundance: NA; j_gene: TRBJ1-1; CDR3nt: TGTGCCAGCAGCCAAGGGCAGCTGAACACTGAAGCTTTCTTT; CDR3aa: CASSQGQLNTEAFF
v_gene: TRBV29-1; d_gene: NA; abundance: NA; j_gene: TRBJ2-5; CDR3nt: TGCAGCGTTGAAGAGACCCAGTACTTC; CDR3aa: CSVEETQYF
v_gene: TRBV10-3; d_gene: NA; abundance: few; j_gene: TRBJ2-5; CDR3nt: TGTGCCATCAGTGAGCTCGCCCTCGGAGAGACCCAGTACTTC; CDR3aa: CAISELALGETQYF
v_gene: TRBV2; d_gene: NA; abundance: few; j_gene: TRBJ2-3; CDR3nt: TGTGCCAGCAGTGGACAGAGCCCACCAGATACGCAGTATTTT; CDR3aa: CASSGQSPPDTQYF
v_gene: TRBV7-9; d_gene: NA; abundance: NA; j_gene: TRBJ1-4; CDR3nt: TGTGCCAGCAGCGGGGGGAGTGAAAAACTGTTTTTT; CDR3aa: CASSGGSEKLFF
v_gene: TRBV18; d_gene: NA; abundance: few; j_gene: TRBJ1-1; CDR3nt: TGTGCCAGCTCAGCGGGGACGAACACTGAAGCTTTCTTT; CDR3aa: CASSAGTNTEAFF
v_gene: TRBV7-9; d_gene: NA; abundance: few; j_gene: TRBJ2-1; CDR3nt: TGTGCCAGCGGAGCGACAGGATACAATGAGCAGTTCTTC; CDR3aa: CASGATGYNEQFF
v_gene: TRBV7-9; d_gene: TRBD2; abundance: few; j_gene: TRBJ2-1; CDR3nt: TGTGCCAGCAGCCCCCCTTTACCGGGACTAGCGGGAGAAAGACGGTTCTTC; CDR3aa: CASSPPLPGLAGERRFF
v_gene: TRBV28; d_gene: TRBD1; abundance: many; j_gene: TRBJ2-7; CDR3nt: TGTGCCAGCAACGACAGGGGGCGGCACGAGCAGTACTTC; CDR3aa: CASNDRGRHEQYF
v_gene: TRBV5-4; d_gene: TRBD2; abundance: few; j_gene: TRBJ2-7; CDR3nt: TGTGCCAGCAGACCCGGGACTAGCGGCTACGAGCAGTACTTC; CDR3aa: CASRPGTSGYEQYF
v_gene: TRBV7-9; d_gene: TRBD2; abundance: few; j_gene: TRBJ2-1; CDR3nt: TGTGCCAGCGAGGCGACTAGCGGCGGCCGAAATGAGCAGTTCTTC; CDR3aa: CASEATSGGRNEQFF
v_gene: TRBV28; d_gene: NA; abundance: few; j_gene: TRBJ2-7; CDR3nt: TGTGCCAGTGGCAAGTCCTACGAGCAGTACTTC; CDR3aa: CASGKSYEQYF
v_gene: TRBV24-1; d_gene: NA; abundance: many; j_gene: TRBJ2-7; CDR3nt: TGTGCCACCTCAGGACAGCCCTACGTGGAGCAGTACTTC; CDR3aa: CATSGQPYVEQYF
v_gene: TRBV7-2; d_gene: NA; abundance: few; j_gene: TRBJ2-7; CDR3nt: TGTGCCAGCAGCCCACGGGACGGCGCCTACGAGCAGTACTTC; CDR3aa: CASSPRDGAYEQYF
v_gene: TRBV24-1; d_gene: NA; abundance: few; j_gene: TRBJ2-1; CDR3nt: TGTGCCACCAGTGATTTTACGGCGTTTAATAATGAGCAGTTCTTC; CDR3aa: CATSDFTAFNNEQFF
v_gene: TRBV3-1; d_gene: TRBD1; abundance: NA; j_gene: TRBJ2-7; CDR3nt: TGTGCCAGCAAGGTTGGATCCGGACAGGGCGTTGGCGAGCAGTACTTC; CDR3aa: CASKVGSGQGVGEQYF
v_gene: TRBV6-2/TRBV6-3; d_gene: TRBD2; abundance: NA; j_gene: TRBJ2-7; CDR3nt: TGTGCCAGCAGTTACTTGACTAGCGGGAGGTCCCGGCAGTACTTC; CDR3aa: CASSYLTSGRSRQYF
v_gene: TRBV6-5; d_gene: TRBD2; abundance: few; j_gene: TRBJ2-5; CDR3nt: TGTGCCAGCAGTTACGGGGGAGGGCCGTCCGAGACCCAGTACTTC; CDR3aa: CASSYGGGPSETQYF